The 32 T cell receptor beta chains listed next were all sequenced from one sample in a study of blood T cell repertoires in COVID-19. Repertoires were generated with immunoSEQ multiplex PCR, while TCRdb's copy carries only in-frame clones and drops some. The top ten clones hold roughly 1.4% of a sample with about 410,000 clones, 89% of them seen once. The sequenced sample was peripheral blood. The receptors here all came from a woman aged 40 to 50 with COVID-19, enrolled during active disease.

The CDR3 DNA reads TGTGCCAGCTCCCAAACCAGGAACGACTACGAGCAGTACTTC. This encodes CASSQTRNDYEQYF. The V call is TRBV18, the J call TRBJ2-7; D is unclear. The CDR3 has 14 amino acids. The V gene's germline CDR1 is KGHSH and CDR2 LQKENI. Trimming pared 6 bases from V and 3 bases from J, leaving 15 bases between.

The chain carries TRBV27 and TRBJ2-5; D is perhaps TRBD1 (6 bases). CDR1 is MNHEY and CDR2 is SMNVEV in the germline V gene (reference sequence). Trimming stripped 8 bases from V and 0 bases from J, with 10 bases between. The CDR3 is 13 residues long. CDR3 sequence (DNA): TGTGCCAGCGGGGGCCCTTACCAAGAGACCCAGTACTTC. This codes for CASGGPYQETQYF.

V usage is TRBV7-6 and J usage is TRBJ2-1; TRBD2 aligns across 9 bases. Germline assignment: CDR1 SGHVS and CDR2 FNYEAQ. Trimming at V came to 1 base and at J to 8 bases, leaving 9 bases not matched to a gene. The CDR3 has 16 residues. CDR3 DNA: TGTGCCAGCAGCTTAGTGGCCAGCGGGAGGATATATGAGCAGTTCTTC. Translating it yields CASSLVASGRIYEQFF.

The CDR3 is CASSIKTAGNTIYF. The DNA of the CDR3 is TGTGCCAGCAGCATCAAGACAGCTGGAAACACCATATATTTT. This sequence joins TRBV11-2 and TRBJ1-3, with D tentatively TRBD1 (5 bases). V gave up 5 bases and J gave up 2 bases, with 10 bases separating them. The CDR3 is 14 amino acids. Germline lookup yields CDR1 SGHAT and CDR2 FQNNGV. Using reference TRBV11-2 and TRBJ1-3 for the parts outside the CDR3, the full variable domain is EAGVAQSPRYKIIEKRQSVAFWCNPISGHATLYWYQQILGQGPKLLIQFQNNGVVDDSQLPKDRFSAERLKGVDSTLKIQPAKLEDSAVYLCASSIKTAGNTIYFGEGSWLTVV.

This clone was counted only a few times. The chain employs TRBV28 and TRBJ1-3; maybe TRBD1 (5 bases). CDR3 length: 19 residues. Trimming removed 5 bases from V and 0 bases from J, with 23 bases in between. CDR1 and CDR2 from the germline V gene are MDHEN and SYDVKM. CDR3 protein: CASSDAGLWASLSGNTIYF. In DNA form, the CDR3 reads TGTGCCAGCAGTGACGCAGGGCTCTGGGCCTCGCTCTCTGGAAACACCATATATTTT. Supplemented by reference TRBV28 and TRBJ1-3, the full variable domain reads DVKVTQSSRYLVKRTGEKVFLECVQDMDHENMFWYRQDPGLGLRLIYFSYDVKMKEKGDIPEGYSVSREKKERFSLILESASTNQTSMYLCASSDAGLWASLSGNTIYFGEGSWLTVV.

This clone was counted only a few times. The chain is built from TRBV27 and TRBJ1-6; TRBD1 might be the D (6 bases). V lost 4 bases and J lost 6, with 13 bases in between. CDR3 length: 15 amino acids. Germline V gene lookup returns CDR1 MNHEY and CDR2 SMNVEV (reference sequence). CDR3 bases: TGTGCCAGCAGTTCCCTCGCAGGGGTTAATTCACCCCTCCACTTT. Protein sequence: CASSSLAGVNSPLHF.

The genes are TRBV12-3 or TRBV12-4 and TRBJ1-1; D remains unclear. This CDR3 is 13 amino acids long. Trimming removed 3 bases from V and 3 bases from J, with 8 bases in between. CDR3 coding DNA: TGTGCCAGCAGTTTCACGAGAGACACTGAAGCTTTCTTT. This gives the protein CASSFTRDTEAFF.

The sample holds one count of this clone. The rearrangement links TRBV5-5 to TRBJ1-5; D is uncertain. The germline CDR1 and CDR2 sequences are SGHKS and YYEKEE (reference sequence). There are 15 residues in the CDR3. The V end was cut by 2 bases, the J end by 3 bases, with 12 bases between. The DNA of the CDR3 is TGTGCCAGCAGCTTCAGTTCCCTCGCCAATCAGCCCCAGCATTTT. This translates into CASSFSSLANQPQHF.

The genes are TRBV30 and TRBJ1-6; perhaps TRBD1 as D (6 bases). With 4 bases removed from V and 0 bases from J, the gap between germline ends came to 10 bases. CDR1 is GTSNPN and CDR2 is SVGIG in the germline V gene (reference sequence). The CDR3 is 15 residues long. In DNA, the CDR3 is TGTGCCTGGATAGGGGGACCCTCCTATAATTCACCCCTCCACTTT. This gives the protein CAWIGGPSYNSPLHF.

V gene TRBV5-1 combines with J gene TRBJ2-3, with TRBD2 as a possible D gene (6 bases). The germline V and J ends were trimmed by 5 bases and 0 bases, with 13 bases remaining between them. The CDR3 extends over 15 amino acids. CDR1 and CDR2 (germline): SGHRS, YFSETQ. CDR3 sequence: CASSPPGLSTDTQYF. The CDR3 nucleotides read TGCGCCAGCAGTCCGCCGGGACTCAGCACAGATACGCAGTATTTT.

This chain links TRBV6-5 with TRBJ1-3, with D uncertain. Germline V gives CDR1 MNHEY, CDR2 SVGAGI. The length of the CDR3 is 14 residues. V lost 6 bases, J lost 0 bases, and 9 bases lay in between. CDR3 residues: CASRATTSGNTIYF. The CDR3 DNA reads TGTGCCAGCAGGGCGACAACCTCTGGAAACACCATATATTTT.

The chain employs TRBV6-5 and TRBJ1-1; no definite D call. The CDR3 loop spans 15 amino acids. Germline CDR1 MNHEY, CDR2 SVGAGI. V lost 1 base and J lost 2, with 11 bases in between. This chain's CDR3 is CASSYWVGGNTEAFF. The CDR3 DNA reads TGTGCCAGCAGTTACTGGGTCGGCGGAAACACTGAAGCTTTCTTT.

The J gene is TRBJ1-1, the V gene TRBV6-2 or TRBV6-3, with TRBD1 identical over 11 bases. The CDR3 length is 15 residues. Germline lookup yields CDR1 MNHEY and CDR2 SVGEGT. J gave up 4 bases and V 5 bases, and 6 bases lay outside the gene matches. CDR3 DNA: TGTGCCAGCAGTGACCCCGGGACAGGGGGCACTGAAGCTTTCTTT. Translated, it gives CASSDPGTGGTEAFF.

The chain carries TRBV10-3 and TRBJ2-6, with 10 nucleotides matching TRBD1. V gave up 10 bases and J gave up 1 base; unmatched junction bases: 7. This CDR3 spans 16 amino acids. Germline-derived CDR1 and CDR2 are ENHRY and SYGVKD. The CDR3 region is CATGTGVLSGANVLTF. CDR3 nucleotide sequence: TGTGCCACCGGGACAGGGGTTTTATCTGGGGCCAACGTCCTGACTTTC.

The CDR3 loop reads CASSLTGQGYYTF. Here the CDR3 DNA reads TGTGCCAGCAGCCTAACTGGACAGGGTTACTACACCTTC. The chain links TRBV5-4 to TRBJ1-2, with TRBD1 identical over 8 bases. Germline values: CDR1 SGHNT, CDR2 YYREEE (reference sequence). V was pared by 4 bases and J by 10 bases, with 9 bases of the junction left unmatched. The CDR3 consists of 13 residues.

V is TRBV2 and J is TRBJ2-1; 12 positions match TRBD2. Germline V lookup: CDR1 SNHLY, CDR2 FYNNEI. The CDR3 loop spans 16 amino acids. V shed 1 base and J 7 bases; nucleotides not matched to a gene: 5. This chain's CDR3 is CASSEVASGGGNEQFF. The CDR3 DNA follows: TGTGCCAGCAGTGAAGTAGCTAGCGGGGGGGGAAATGAGCAGTTCTTC.

CDR3 sequence reads: CASSFLTGGVDEQYF. As DNA, the CDR3 is TGTGCCAGCAGTTTTCTGACAGGGGGCGTCGACGAGCAGTACTTC. The chain employs TRBV6-6 and TRBJ2-7, with 10 positions matching TRBD1. The CDR3 has 15 residues. Germline V gene data show CDR1 as MNHNY and CDR2 as SVGAGI (reference sequence). The junction had 8 bases not matched to a gene; V was cut back by 4 bases and J by 5 bases.

CDR3 loop: CASSIRLLDGYTF. The DNA of the CDR3 is TGTGCCAGTAGTATCAGGCTGCTTGATGGCTACACCTTC. The J gene is TRBJ1-2, the V gene TRBV19; D not certain. Trimming took 3 bases from V and 6 from J, leaving 11 bases between them. Germline CDR1 LNHDA, CDR2 SQIVND (reference sequence). CDR3 length: 13 amino acids.

The V gene is TRBV24-1, the J gene TRBJ2-1; possibly TRBD2 for D (5 bases). CDR3 size: 15 residues. The V and J ends lost 4 bases and 5 bases respectively, with 14 bases between them. Per germline, CDR1 KGHDR and CDR2 SFDVKD. The CDR3 region is CATSDPARGDNEQFF. CDR3 in DNA: TGTGCCACCAGTGACCCCGCACGGGGAGACAATGAGCAGTTCTTC.

The chain employs TRBV2 and TRBJ2-7; 8 positions agree with TRBD2. This CDR3 region has 15 residues. Germline CDR1 reads SNHLY; CDR2 reads FYNNEI. The J segment lost 2 bases and the V segment lost 6 bases, leaving 9 bases of the junction unmatched. The CDR3, as DNA: TGTGCCAGCAGCGAGATAGCGGGGTATACCTACGAGCAGTACTTC. Its protein product is CASSEIAGYTYEQYF.

The chain employs TRBV11-2 and TRBJ1-1, with D possibly matching TRBD1 (5 bases). The CDR3 length is 13 residues. The germline gives CDR1 SGHAT, CDR2 FQNNGV. The germline V and J ends were trimmed by 5 bases and 1 base, with 8 bases remaining between them. In DNA, the CDR3 is TGTGCCAGCAGCGGGGGGACGAACACTGAAGCTTTCTTT. It translates to CASSGGTNTEAFF.

The chain carries TRBV6-1 and TRBJ1-5; no clear D. Trimming cost V 2 bases and J 7 bases, with 12 bases left between them. CDR3 length: 14 amino acids. Germline loops: CDR1 MNHNS, CDR2 SASEGT. CDR3 loop: CASSEITARQPQHF. The CDR3 DNA reads TGTGCCAGCAGTGAAATAACAGCCAGACAGCCCCAGCATTTT.

V is TRBV9 and J is TRBJ1-3; 8 bases are a match to TRBD1. Trimming cost V 3 bases and J 0 bases; bases outside gene matches: 11. This CDR3 region has 18 residues. From germline, CDR1 is SGDLS and CDR2 YYNGEE. DNA for the CDR3: TGTGCCAGCAGCGGGGGAGACAGGGGCTTTTCCTCTGGAAACACCATATATTTT. This translates into CASSGGDRGFSSGNTIYF.

CDR3 loop: CASREGNTEAFF. As DNA, the CDR3 is TGTGCCAGCAGAGAGGGAAACACTGAAGCTTTCTTT. V usage is TRBV6-5 and J usage is TRBJ1-1; unclear D gene. V was shortened by 6 bases and J by 2 bases, with 7 bases between the two germline ends. Germline V gene lookup returns CDR1 MNHEY and CDR2 SVGAGI. The CDR3 contains 12 residues.

The chain combines TRBV19 with TRBJ2-1; TRBD1 matches at 7 bases. Germline-derived CDR1 and CDR2 are LNHDA and SQIVND (reference sequence). V lost 4 bases and J lost 8; bases outside the gene matches: 2. This CDR3 region has 12 residues. CDR3 DNA: TGTGCCAGTAGTACCACAGGGGATGAGCAGTTCTTC. This codes for CASSTTGDEQFF.

This chain joins TRBV5-4 and TRBJ2-7, with TRBD2 as a possible D gene (6 bases). The CDR3 spans 16 residues. V lost 3 bases, J lost 3 bases, and 19 bases lay in between. Germline CDR1 reads SGHNT; CDR2 reads YYREEE (reference sequence). The CDR3 sequence: CASSSGGASQDYEQYF. In DNA, the CDR3 is TGTGCCAGCAGCTCCGGAGGGGCGAGTCAGGACTACGAGCAGTACTTC.

V usage is TRBV6-5 and J usage is TRBJ1-1; D is perhaps TRBD1 (5 bases). The CDR3 runs to 16 residues. Germline CDR1 reads MNHEY; CDR2 reads SVGAGI. The V and J ends lost 3 bases and 0 bases respectively, with 14 bases between them. DNA for the CDR3: TGTGCCAGCAGTTATCTGGGGGGGGGTCTGAACACTGAAGCTTTCTTT. This encodes CASSYLGGGLNTEAFF.

The chain employs TRBV5-1 and TRBJ2-7; TRBD1 matches at 7 bases. The germline V gene encodes CDR1 SGHRS and CDR2 YFSETQ. The CDR3 covers 16 residues. The V gene end was trimmed by 0 bases and the J gene end by 1 base; junction bases not matched to a gene: 7. The CDR3, as DNA: TGCGCCAGCAGCTTGGCCGAAAACAGGGGTTCCTACGAGCAGTACTTC. It specifies CASSLAENRGSYEQYF.

The CDR3, as DNA: TGTGCCAGCAGCTTGGAACAGGGAATTAAAGGAGGAAACACCATATATTTT. It yields the protein CASSLEQGIKGGNTIYF. The chain carries TRBV5-4 and TRBJ1-3; the D gene is possibly TRBD1 (6 bases). CDR3 length equals 17 residues. Trimming took off 0 bases at V and 4 bases at J, with 17 bases between the two ends. Germline CDR1 SGHNT, CDR2 YYREEE (reference sequence).

About this clone: The sample has other DNA sequences that encode this CDR3 too. V gene TRBV7-2 combines with J gene TRBJ2-7; D is ambiguous. Germline CDR1 is SGHTA and CDR2 is FQGNSA. Trimming removed 1 base from V and 1 base from J, with 5 bases in between. The CDR3 length is 13 residues. DNA for the CDR3: TGTGCCAGCAGCTTAGTTTCGTCCTACGAGCAGTACTTC. It codes for CASSLVSSYEQYF.

V and J are TRBV19 and TRBJ1-5, with 9 bases identical to TRBD1. CDR1 is LNHDA, CDR2 SQIVND, per germline (reference sequence). Germline trimming cut 5 bases from V and 7 bases from J; bases unmatched to any gene: 9. The CDR3 covers 15 residues. CDR3 sequence: CASSPRDRERQPQHF. The CDR3, as DNA: TGTGCCAGTAGTCCCCGGGACAGGGAAAGGCAGCCCCAGCATTTT.

The genes are TRBV6-5 and TRBJ1-1, with 7 bases lining up with TRBD1. The ends lost 2 bases at V and 0 bases at J; junction bases unmatched: 6. This CDR3 is built from 16 residues. The V gene's germline CDR1 is MNHEY and CDR2 SVGAGI. This CDR3 is CASSYITGVMNTEAFF. CDR3 coding DNA: TGTGCCAGCAGTTACATAACAGGGGTAATGAACACTGAAGCTTTCTTT.